The 18 T cell receptor beta chains below all came from one sample that was sequenced in a study of blood T cell repertoires in COVID-19. Measured with immunoSEQ multiplex PCR; TCRdb has only the in-frame clones, and not every one. The sample lists 150,000 to 200,000 clones; 80% were seen once. Sequencing used peripheral blood. All receptors derive from a man aged 55 to 69 with acute or convalescent COVID-19.

The chain has TRBV9 and TRBJ1-1, with D unclear. The CDR3 sequence is 14 residues long. Germline V gene lookup returns CDR1 SGDLS and CDR2 YYNGEE. The V and J ends lost 4 bases and 4 bases respectively, with 14 bases between them. CDR3 in amino acids: CASSPRNRGTEAFF. The CDR3 DNA is TGTGCCAGCAGCCCTCGGAACCGGGGCACTGAAGCTTTCTTT.

The genes are TRBV6-8 and TRBJ1-5; D might be TRBD1 (6 bases). V was pared by 4 bases and J by 0 bases, with 22 bases between. The CDR3 sequence is 19 residues long. Germline-derived CDR1 and CDR2 are MNHGY and SAAAGT. CDR3 protein: CASSSVGQRRIYSNQPQHF. The CDR3 DNA reads as TGTGCCAGCAGTTCGGTAGGACAGAGACGAATATATAGCAATCAGCCCCAGCATTTT.

There are a few counts of this clone. The genes are TRBV6-6 and TRBJ2-1; the match to TRBD2 covers 14 bases. The CDR3 loop spans 17 amino acids. Trimming at V came to 6 bases and at J to 5 bases, leaving 9 bases not matched to a gene. Germline CDR1 MNHNY, CDR2 SVGAGI (reference sequence). The CDR3 loop is CASSRTTSGGANNEQFF. For the CDR3, the DNA is TGTGCCAGCAGCCGAACGACTAGCGGGGGGGCAAACAATGAGCAGTTCTTC.

This sequence joins TRBV6-5 and TRBJ1-6; 9 bases map to TRBD1. CDR3 length: 14 residues. The germline V gene has CDR1 MNHEY and CDR2 SVGAGI. Trimming took 2 bases from V and 12 from J; bases not matched to a gene: 5. In DNA, the CDR3 is TGTGCCAGCAGTTACGGTGGACAGGGGTTACCCCTCCACTTT. As protein: CASSYGGQGLPLHF.

This chain links TRBV18 with TRBJ2-5; weak D call: TRBD1 (6 bases). V was clipped by 4 bases and J by 2 bases, with 11 bases between them. CDR1 KGHSH and CDR2 LQKENI come from the germline V gene. The CDR3 length is 14 residues. The CDR3 is CASSLGTQQETQYF. The CDR3 region has the DNA TGTGCCAGCTCACTCGGGACACAACAAGAGACCCAGTACTTC.

The chain joins TRBV24-1 to TRBJ1-1, with a tentative D call TRBD1 (5 bases). Per germline, CDR1 KGHDR and CDR2 SFDVKD. Trimming stripped 0 bases from V and 5 bases from J, with 12 bases between. CDR3 size: 15 residues. The CDR3 spells CATSDLRRGGTEAFF. DNA for the CDR3: TGTGCCACCAGTGATTTGCGGCGGGGGGGAACTGAAGCTTTCTTT.

J is TRBJ2-7 and V is TRBV5-1; D might be TRBD1 (5 bases). The germline gives CDR1 SGHRS, CDR2 YFSETQ. The CDR3 is made up of 13 amino acids. V lost 1 base to trimming and J lost 2 bases, with 7 bases between them. For the CDR3, the DNA is TGCGCCAGCAGCTTGACAGGAGCCTACGAGCAGTACTTC. Translating gives CASSLTGAYEQYF.

This rearrangement joins TRBV11-2 to TRBJ2-4; a possible D gene is TRBD2 (5 bases). This CDR3 contains 15 residues. The germline CDR1 and CDR2 sequences are SGHAT and FQNNGV. V was clipped by 0 bases and J by 9 bases, with 15 bases between them. In nucleotides, the CDR3 is TGTGCCAGCAGCTTAGAACTAGGTATGGTAGGCATTCAGTACTTC. Residues: CASSLELGMVGIQYF.

The V and J genes are TRBV6-5 and TRBJ1-2; 8 positions agree with TRBD1. Germline CDR1 reads MNHEY; CDR2 reads SVGAGI. With V trimmed by 6 bases and J by 8 bases, 8 bases remained unmatched. The CDR3 has 13 amino acids. The CDR3 protein is CASRRAGTGGYTF. The CDR3 bases are TGTGCCAGCAGGCGAGCCGGGACAGGCGGCTACACCTTC.

This chain connects TRBV4-1 to TRBJ2-7; the D gene is possibly TRBD1 (6 bases). The length of the CDR3 is 13 residues. The V and J ends lost 1 base and 4 bases respectively, with 8 bases between them. Germline-derived CDR1 and CDR2 are MGHRA and YSYEKL. CDR3 nucleotide sequence: TGCGCCAGCAGCCAAGGAGGGGGTTACGAGCAGTACTTC. It is translated as CASSQGGGYEQYF.

The V gene is TRBV14, the J gene TRBJ1-5; maybe TRBD1 (6 bases). Germline CDR1 SGHDN, CDR2 FVKESK. CDR3 length equals 13 residues. V shed 0 bases and J shed 7 bases, with 7 bases lying between them. CDR3 region: CASSQDRGQPQHF. The CDR3 DNA is TGTGCCAGCAGCCAAGACAGGGGCCAGCCCCAGCATTTT.

The chain joins TRBV7-2 to TRBJ1-3; D is unclear. The ends were cut back, 3 bases at V and 0 bases at J, with 9 bases in the middle. CDR3 length: 15 amino acids. Germline V gene sequence: CDR1 SGHTA, CDR2 FQGNSA. The CDR3 protein is CASSLMQRSGNTIYF. The CDR3 DNA reads TGTGCCAGCAGCTTGATGCAGCGCTCTGGAAACACCATATATTTT.

This chain joins TRBV4-1 and TRBJ2-1; possibly TRBD2 for D (6 bases). This CDR3 region has 13 residues. The V and J ends lost 3 bases and 13 bases respectively, with 16 bases between them. Germline V lookup: CDR1 MGHRA, CDR2 YSYEKL. CDR3 sequence: CASSQAGGEIQFF. The CDR3 DNA follows: TGCGCCAGCAGCCAGGCCGGAGGGGAGATCCAGTTCTTC.

V gene TRBV27 combines with J gene TRBJ1-1; 7 positions match TRBD1. Germline V lookup: CDR1 MNHEY, CDR2 SMNVEV (reference sequence). The CDR3 spans 14 residues. With V trimmed by 6 bases and J by 4 bases, 8 bases remained unmatched. CDR3 amino acids: CASRAGGRGTEAFF. In DNA form, the CDR3 reads TGTGCCAGCAGAGCAGGGGGGCGCGGCACTGAAGCTTTCTTT.

This chain uses TRBV19 with TRBJ1-6; D is unclear. Per the germline V gene, CDR1 is LNHDA and CDR2 is SQIVND (reference sequence). The CDR3 covers 15 residues. Trimming cost V 4 bases and J 5 bases, with 12 bases left between them. The CDR3 DNA reads as TGTGCCAGTAGTAGAGACGGCGGCAATAATTCACCCCTCCACTTT. It encodes CASSRDGGNNSPLHF. Full variable domain (remainder filled in from reference TRBV19 and TRBJ1-6): DGGITQSPKYLFRKEGQNVTLSCEQNLNHDAMYWYRQDPGQGLRLIYYSQIVNDFQKGDIAEGYSVSREKKESFPLTVTSAQKNPTAFYLCASSRDGGNNSPLHFGNGTRLTVT.

This clone was observed a handful of times. J is TRBJ1-3 and V is TRBV7-9, with 9 bases lining up with TRBD1. After removal of 2 bases from V and 6 bases from J, the junction contained 11 bases not matched to a gene. CDR1 and CDR2 (germline): SEHNR, FQNEAQ (reference sequence). The CDR3 spans 17 residues. CDR3 DNA: TGTGCCAGCAGCTTATTACCCCGAACAGGGGGCGAAAACACCATATATTTT. Translating gives CASSLLPRTGGENTIYF.

This clone was observed a handful of times. V usage is TRBV27 and J usage is TRBJ2-5; the D gene is possibly TRBD1 (6 bases). The CDR3 sequence is 17 residues long. CDR1 MNHEY and CDR2 SMNVEV come from the germline V gene (reference sequence). The V and J ends lost 6 bases and 5 bases respectively, with 25 bases between them. DNA of the CDR3: TGTGCCAGCAGCAAAAGCCCGACAGGCTACTTGGGCGAGACCCAGTACTTC. Protein product: CASSKSPTGYLGETQYF.

This sequence joins TRBV29-1 and TRBJ2-7, with 16 bases fitting TRBD2. This CDR3 has 16 residues. Germline V gene sequence: CDR1 SQVTM, CDR2 ANQGSEA. Trimming cost V 4 bases and J 2 bases; bases outside gene matches: 5. For the CDR3, the DNA is TGCAGCGTTGTTTCCGGGACTAGCGGGAGGGCCTACGAGCAGTACTTC. Its protein product is CSVVSGTSGRAYEQYF.